A single T cell receptor beta chain is shown here with its context. The antigen remains unidentified. The CDR3 consists of 15 residues. Germline V gene data show CDR1 as SGHRS and CDR2 as YFSETQ. V was clipped by 7 bases and J by 2 bases, with 18 bases between them. Researchers ran the PCR with 60 Vbeta and 13 Jbeta primers. The method was immunoSEQ multiplex PCR; TCRdb's version includes in-frame clones alone and lacks a portion of them. The sample holds fewer than 20,000 clones; 60% to 80% are singletons and the top ten take 3.7%. The sample is drawn from a study of cytomegalovirus exposure and HLA in healthy donors. Findings and caveats of the study: In a later analysis, TCR beta V- and J-gene trimming was associated with a missense DCLRE1C variant. Immune exposure data for these donors was limited to CMV serostatus. The listing of 150 or so TCR beta chains classed them as cytomegalovirus-associated.

Although they were nominally healthy when sampled, donors likely had unrecorded immune exposures. The sequenced sample consisted of PBMCs. The TCR originated in a man aged 18 to 30 in good health and CMV-seronegative. The rearrangement links TRBV5-1 to TRBJ2-5, with D possibly being TRBD2 (6 bases). The CDR3 loop is CASQQGLSGQETQYF. DNA for the CDR3: TGCGCCAGCCAGCAAGGACTTAGCGGACAAGAGACCCAGTACTTC. The variable domain in full, completed from reference TRBV5-1 and TRBJ2-5, reads KAGVTQTPRYLIKTRGQQVTLSCSPISGHRSVSWYQQTPGQGLQFLFEYFSETQRNKGNFPGRFSGRQFSNSRSEMNVSTLELGDSALYLCASQQGLSGQETQYFGPGTRLLVL.